Presented here are 30 T cell receptor beta chains from one specimen sequenced in a study of tumor-infiltrating lymphocytes in primary liver carcinoma. For each extraction, RNA and DNA were obtained together from around 20-30 mg of unsorted bulk tissue. TCR beta cDNA was made from around 520 ng total RNA with a constant-region primer. TCR beta libraries came from three nested multiplex PCR rounds using slightly modified ARM-PCR. Researchers ran the first two PCR rounds for 10 cycles each with TRBV1-TRBV30 forward primers and a C-beta reverse primer. TCRdb passed the multiplex PCR reads through MiXCR, listing each CDR3 protein once. This table has some 110,000 distinct CDR3 sequences, 64% appearing once. The sample consisted of liver tumor tissue from sampling region 3. Specified subset: tumor region T3, left-lateral pole. The source of these receptors is a woman aged 55-75 years with primary liver carcinoma and hepatitis B virus infection.

Note on this clonotype: This may be a read error: a much more frequent sequence differs by one nucleotide. CDR3 sequence: CASSTIGGTEAFF. In DNA form, the CDR3 reads TGTGCCAGTAGTACCATCGGTGGGACTGAAGCTTTCTTT. This rearrangement joins TRBV19 to TRBJ1-1; D not certain. The CDR3 extends over 13 amino acids. Trimming shortened V by 4 bases and J by 5 bases, and 11 bases separated the two germline ends. The germline CDR1 and CDR2 sequences are LNHDA and SQIVND (reference sequence).

About this clonotype itself: It may be a read error: a sequence one base away is much more abundant. The CDR3 does not end in the conserved phenylalanine or tryptophan, so this is likely a read error. The CDR3 DNA reads as TGTGCCAGCACCGTTCGGCAGGGACTCAACTCCTACGAGCAGTACATC. This codes for CASTVRQGLNSYEQYI. The V gene is TRBV28, the J gene TRBJ2-7, with D tentatively TRBD2 (6 bases). CDR1 is MDHEN and CDR2 is SYDVKM in the germline V gene. Trimming pared 7 bases from V and 0 bases from J, leaving 19 bases between. The CDR3 is made up of 16 amino acids.

This clonotype was counted at least ten times. The rearrangement links TRBV7-9 to TRBJ2-1, with 11 positions matching TRBD2. The CDR3 runs 15 residues. Per germline, CDR1 SEHNR and CDR2 FQNEAQ (reference sequence). V gave up 3 bases and J gave up 5 bases; unmatched junction bases: 3. DNA of the CDR3: TGTGCCAGCAGCTTTGGGACTAGCGGAAACAATGAGCAGTTCTTC. Protein product: CASSFGTSGNNEQFF. Together with reference TRBV7-9 and TRBJ2-1, the CDR3 gives the full variable domain: DTGVSQNPRHKITKRGQNVTFRCDPISEHNRLYWYRQTLGQGPEFLTYFQNEAQLEKSRLLSDRFSAERPKGSFSTLEIQRTEQGDSAMYLCASSFGTSGNNEQFFGPGTRLTVL.

This clonotype was detected once. A junction end diverges from the germline sequence, so it may reflect a read error. The chain carries TRBV12-3 or TRBV12-4 and TRBJ2-2; no clear D gene. CDR3 length: 15 residues. The CDR3 DNA reads as TGTGTCAGCAGCTTGATCATTCCAGTGGCCGGGGAGCTGTTTTTT. The encoded protein is CVSSLIIPVAGELFF.

The chain has TRBV4-2 and TRBJ1-1; D gene unclear. The V and J ends lost 2 bases and 1 base respectively, with 14 bases between them. Germline V lookup: CDR1 LGHNA, CDR2 YNFKEQ. The length of the CDR3 is 16 residues. The CDR3, as DNA: TGTGCCAGCAGCCAATGTCCCCGGGCCACGAACACTGAAGCTTTCTTT. It yields the protein CASSQCPRATNTEAFF.

In this sample, this clonotype turned up a few times. J is TRBJ1-2 and V is TRBV28, with a possible D match to TRBD1 (5 bases). Deletions cut 0 bases from V and 1 base from J, with 6 bases between. Germline lookup yields CDR1 MDHEN and CDR2 SYDVKM. This CDR3 is built from 14 residues. CDR3 protein: CASSLWDNNYGYTF. In DNA, the CDR3 is TGTGCCAGCAGTTTATGGGACAATAACTATGGCTACACCTTC.

Worth noting for this clonotype: Given a much more abundant clone one base away, this may be a read error. The rearrangement uses TRBV12-5 and TRBJ1-3, with TRBD1 as a possible D gene (5 bases). This CDR3 has 17 amino acids. Germline CDR1 LGHNT, CDR2 FRNRAP. This CDR3 reads CATGLGPLPRSGNTIYF. CDR3 bases: TGTGCTACTGGTTTGGGACCTCTTCCCCGCTCTGGAAACACCATATATTTT.

This clonotype was recorded only once. The CDR3 does not close with the conserved phenylalanine or tryptophan, likely indicating a read error. The gene calls are TRBV6-1 and TRBJ1-1, with a weak D call TRBD1 (6 bases). The CDR3 runs 13 residues. Per germline, CDR1 MNHNS and CDR2 SASEGT. V was shortened by 8 bases and J by 4 bases, with 14 bases between the two germline ends. The CDR3 spells CASGSQGLTEAFV. The CDR3 DNA reads TGTGCCAGCGGCTCACAGGGTCTCACTGAAGCTTTCGTT.

This clonotype was recorded many times. This chain uses TRBV4-2 with TRBJ2-3, with D uncertain. V was shortened by 0 bases and J by 0 bases, with 7 bases between the two germline ends. The CDR3 consists of 15 residues. Germline V gene sequence: CDR1 LGHNA, CDR2 YNFKEQ. CDR3 in amino acids: CASSQDDASTDTQYF. CDR3 DNA sequence: TGTGCCAGCAGCCAAGATGACGCGAGCACAGATACGCAGTATTTT.

This clonotype was found many times. This chain uses TRBV11-1 with TRBJ2-1; 7 bases align to TRBD1. Germline-derived CDR1 and CDR2 are SGHAT and FQDESV (reference sequence). J gave up 6 bases and V 5 bases, and 13 bases lay outside the gene matches. This CDR3 is 16 amino acids long. CDR3 coding DNA: TGTGCCAGCAGCACTGGGGGCGCAGGGGGTTTCAATGAGCAGTTCTTC. Translated: CASSTGGAGGFNEQFF.

This chain joins TRBV6-5 and TRBJ2-7, with a weak D call TRBD2 (5 bases). V was shortened by 6 bases and J by 9 bases, with 21 bases between the two germline ends. Germline CDR1 reads MNHEY; CDR2 reads SVGAGI. CDR3 length: 14 amino acids. The CDR3 region is CASSAGAGGTRQYF. CDR3 sequence (DNA): TGTGCCAGCAGCGCAGGAGCTGGAGGAACACGGCAGTACTTC.

The V call is TRBV7-8, the J call TRBJ2-5; D unresolved. The germline gives CDR1 SGHVS, CDR2 FQNEAQ. This CDR3 contains 17 residues. The V end was cut by 3 bases, the J end by 2 bases, with 19 bases between. The CDR3 DNA reads as TGTGCCAGCAGCTTCAGAATCAGAGGTCAAGGGCAAGAGACCCAGTACTTC. This encodes CASSFRIRGQGQETQYF.

The V call is TRBV6-5, the J call TRBJ2-7, with D perhaps matching TRBD1 (8 bases). The germline gives CDR1 MNHEY, CDR2 SVGAGI. The CDR3 has 14 amino acids. Trimming stripped 5 bases from V and 4 bases from J, with 15 bases between. The CDR3 reads CASSRGGQEYEQYF. CDR3 bases: TGTGCCAGCAGTAGGGGGGGACAGGAATACGAGCAGTACTTC.

The rearrangement joins TRBV28 to TRBJ2-7; D gene ambiguous. The CDR3 loop spans 13 amino acids. Trimming left V 6 bases short and J 12 bases short, with 21 bases between. CDR1 and CDR2 from the germline V gene are MDHEN and SYDVKM. Here the CDR3 reads CASSPTATYEWYF. CDR3 coding DNA: TGTGCCAGCAGCCCGACTGCAACCTACGAGTGGTACTTC.

About this clonotype itself: A much larger clonotype is one base distant, so this may be a read error. The J gene is TRBJ1-6, the V gene TRBV6-1, with D unresolved. The CDR3 is 16 amino acids. Germline V gene data show CDR1 as MNHNS and CDR2 as SASEGT. V lost 5 bases, J lost 0 bases, and 11 bases lay in between. The CDR3 spells CASSRTTGSYNSPLHF. As DNA, the CDR3 is TGTGCCAGCAGTCGGACCACCGGCTCCTATAATTCACCCCTCCACTTT.

Concerning this clonotype itself: A read error may produce the germline difference seen at one junction end. The CDR3 is CASTLSGNTEAFF. The CDR3 nucleotides are TGCGCCAGCACCCTCAGTGGGAACACTGAGGCTTTCTTT. The chain recombines TRBV10-2 with TRBJ1-1; D is unclear. This CDR3 is built from 13 residues. Germline loops: CDR1 WSHSY, CDR2 SAAADI.

As to this clonotype: No conserved phenylalanine or tryptophan ends this CDR3, so it is likely a read error. The rearrangement joins TRBV29-1 to TRBJ1-5; possible D gene TRBD1, 5 bases. The CDR3 sequence is 12 residues long. CDR1 is SQVTM, CDR2 ANQGSEA, per germline. V was pared by 7 bases and J by 9 bases, with 16 bases between. CDR3 nucleotides: TGCAGCGCAAGGGACTCGGGGCGGCCCCAGCATCTT. Amino acids: CSARDSGRPQHL.

About this clonotype itself: With a much larger clone just one base away, this may be a read error. This rearrangement joins TRBV6-2 or TRBV6-3 to TRBJ2-1, with 7 bases fitting TRBD2. This CDR3 region has 16 residues. Germline lookup yields CDR1 MNHEY and CDR2 SVGEGT. Trimming cost V 2 bases and J 12 bases; bases outside gene matches: 16. The CDR3 sequence: CASSYGEAGVRTGQFF. The CDR3 bases are TGTGCCAGCAGTTACGGAGAGGCGGGAGTGAGAACAGGGCAGTTCTTC.

To note about this clonotype: A read error may account for a junction end that differs from germline. This sequence joins TRBV5-5 and TRBJ2-1; no definite D call. CDR3 length equals 15 residues. The germline gives CDR1 SGHKS, CDR2 YYEKEE (reference sequence). The CDR3: CAGSPSVSWVNEQFF. As DNA, the CDR3 is TGTGCCGGCAGCCCGAGCGTGAGTTGGGTCAATGAGCAGTTCTTC.

In this sample, this clonotype turned up many times. The gene calls are TRBV28 and TRBJ2-2, with TRBD2 as a possible D gene (7 bases). The CDR3 length is 14 residues. Trimming shortened V by 6 bases and J by 5 bases, and 13 bases separated the two germline ends. The germline CDR1 and CDR2 sequences are MDHEN and SYDVKM. Here the CDR3 reads CASSRGGGTGELFF. CDR3 DNA: TGTGCCAGCAGCAGAGGGGGGGGGACCGGGGAGCTGTTTTTT.

About this clonotype: The final CDR3 position lacks the conserved phenylalanine or tryptophan, pointing to a likely read error. The V gene is TRBV29-1, the J gene TRBJ1-1, with D perhaps TRBD1 (5 bases). This CDR3 comprises 13 residues. CDR1 and CDR2 (germline): SQVTM, ANQGSEA. CDR3 DNA: TGCATCGGCGGACATCTGGTGGGCACTGAAGCTTTCTAT. Translating it yields CIGGHLVGTEAFY.

This clonotype was counted once. This CDR3 fails to terminate in the conserved phenylalanine or tryptophan, so it likely reflects a read error. The rearrangement joins TRBV7-3 to TRBJ2-3; 11 bases agree with TRBD2. CDR1 is SGHTA, CDR2 FQGTGA, per germline. This CDR3 has 19 residues. J was trimmed by 0 bases and V by 0 bases; bases with no gene match: 8. CDR3 DNA: TGTGCCAGCAGCTTAACCCCCCCGACTAGCGGGACTAGCACAGATACGCAGTATTAT. This encodes CASSLTPPTSGTSTDTQYY.

Concerning this clonotype: A read error is likely, as this CDR3 ends without the conserved phenylalanine or tryptophan. CDR3 sequence (DNA): TGCGCCAGCGACCGGGACTTAGCGACGGATGAGCAGTTCCTC. The encoded protein is CASDRDLATDEQFL. This rearrangement joins TRBV10-2 to TRBJ2-1; tentatively, D is TRBD2 (6 bases). The germline V gene encodes CDR1 WSHSY and CDR2 SAAADI. This CDR3 contains 14 residues. V lost 8 bases to trimming and J lost 8 bases, with 19 bases between them.

A note on this clonotype: One end of the junction varies from germline; a read error may be responsible. This rearrangement joins TRBV12-3 or TRBV12-4 to TRBJ2-2, with D perhaps matching TRBD2 (5 bases). The CDR3 is 13 amino acids. The CDR3 protein is CASRFGQTWELFF. The CDR3 DNA reads TGTGCCAGCAGATTCGGTCAGACCTGGGAGCTATTTTTT.

Turning to this clonotype: One junction end disagrees with the germline gene, perhaps due to a read error. The chain couples TRBV11-2 to TRBJ2-1; D possibly matches TRBD1 or TRBD2 (5 bases each). This CDR3 is 13 amino acids long. Per the germline V gene, CDR1 is SGHAT and CDR2 is FQNNGV. CDR3 residues: CASSLDRDDVQFF. The CDR3 region has the DNA TGTGCTAGCAGCTTGGATAGGGACGATGTGCAGTTCTTC.

As regards this clonotype: Possible read error: a much larger clone is one base away. This chain joins TRBV12-3 or TRBV12-4 and TRBJ2-7, with D perhaps given as TRBD1 or TRBD2 (5 bases each). CDR3 length: 12 residues. Trimming took off 7 bases at V and 9 bases at J, with 16 bases between the two ends. CDR3 DNA sequence: TGTGCCAGCAACCCCTCGGGGCTTGGGCAGTACTTC. Its translation: CASNPSGLGQYF.

There are a few counts of this clonotype. This chain connects TRBV12-3 or TRBV12-4 to TRBJ2-4, with TRBD2 identical over 7 bases. This CDR3 has 15 residues. V shed 7 bases and J 3 bases; nucleotides not matched to a gene: 9. DNA for the CDR3: TGTGCCAGCACCCCCTCCGGGGAGGGCAAAAACATTCAGTACTTC. Its translation is CASTPSGEGKNIQYF.

This sequence joins TRBV4-1 and TRBJ2-6, with D possibly TRBD2 on 5 matching bases. Germline V gene sequence: CDR1 MGHRA, CDR2 YSYEKL. This CDR3 has 17 amino acids. The V end was cut by 0 bases, the J end by 8 bases, with 17 bases between. The CDR3 DNA follows: TGCGCCAGCAGCCAAGAGCCACAAGACTCCGGGACCAACGTCCTGACTTTC. It yields the protein CASSQEPQDSGTNVLTF.

V usage is TRBV10-3 and J usage is TRBJ2-7; weak D call: TRBD1 (6 bases). Trimming shortened V by 6 bases and J by 7 bases, and 16 bases separated the two germline ends. This CDR3 spans 13 amino acids. In germline, CDR1 is ENHRY, CDR2 SYGVKD. CDR3 loop: CAISGQGIGEQYF. CDR3 nucleotides: TGTGCCATCAGCGGGCAGGGGATCGGGGAGCAGTACTTC.

The chain recombines TRBV28 with TRBJ1-1; perhaps TRBD1 as D (5 bases). Looked up from germline, CDR1 is MDHEN and CDR2 is SYDVKM. The CDR3 is 14 residues long. CDR3 residues: CVSWVGDGGTEAFF. CDR3 DNA sequence: TGTGTCAGTTGGGTAGGGGATGGAGGCACTGAAGCTTTCTTT.